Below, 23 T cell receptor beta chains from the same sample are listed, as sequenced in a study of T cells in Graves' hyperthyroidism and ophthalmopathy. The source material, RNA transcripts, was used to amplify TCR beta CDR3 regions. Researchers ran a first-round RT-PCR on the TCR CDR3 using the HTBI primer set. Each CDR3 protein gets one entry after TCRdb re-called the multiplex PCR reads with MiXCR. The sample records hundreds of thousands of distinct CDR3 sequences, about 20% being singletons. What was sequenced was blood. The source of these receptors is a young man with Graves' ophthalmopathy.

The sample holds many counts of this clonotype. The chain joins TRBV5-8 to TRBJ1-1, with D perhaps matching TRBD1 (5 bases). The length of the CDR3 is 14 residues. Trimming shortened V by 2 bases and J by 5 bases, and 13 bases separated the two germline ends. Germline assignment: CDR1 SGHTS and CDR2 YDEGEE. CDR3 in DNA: TGTGCCAGCAGCTTAACGGGGTCAGGGACTGAAGCTTTCTTT. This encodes CASSLTGSGTEAFF.

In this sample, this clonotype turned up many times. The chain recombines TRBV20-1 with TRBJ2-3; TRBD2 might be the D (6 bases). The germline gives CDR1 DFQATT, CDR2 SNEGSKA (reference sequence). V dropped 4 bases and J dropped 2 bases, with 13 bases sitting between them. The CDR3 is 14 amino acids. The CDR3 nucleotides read TGCAGTGCTACGGGGCGGGGAATCACAGATACGCAGTATTTT. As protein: CSATGRGITDTQYF.

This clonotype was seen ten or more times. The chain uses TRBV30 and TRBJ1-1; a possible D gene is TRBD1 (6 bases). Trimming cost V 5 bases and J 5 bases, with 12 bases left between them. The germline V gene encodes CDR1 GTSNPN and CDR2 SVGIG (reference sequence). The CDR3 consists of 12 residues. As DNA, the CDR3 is TGTGCCTGGCGGGGGGCGGGAACTGAAGCTTTCTTT. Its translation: CAWRGAGTEAFF.

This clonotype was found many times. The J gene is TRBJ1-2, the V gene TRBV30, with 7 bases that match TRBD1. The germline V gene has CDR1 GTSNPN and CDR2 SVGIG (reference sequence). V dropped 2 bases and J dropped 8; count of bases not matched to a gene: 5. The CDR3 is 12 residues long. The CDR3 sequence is CAWSIRGQGYTF. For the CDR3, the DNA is TGTGCCTGGAGTATTAGGGGGCAGGGCTACACCTTC.

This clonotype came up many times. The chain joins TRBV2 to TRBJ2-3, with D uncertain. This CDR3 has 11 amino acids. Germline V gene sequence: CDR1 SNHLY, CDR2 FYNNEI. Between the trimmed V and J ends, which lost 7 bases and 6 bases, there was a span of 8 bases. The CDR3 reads CASNFLDTQYF. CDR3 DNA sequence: TGTGCCAGCAATTTCCTGGATACGCAGTATTTT.

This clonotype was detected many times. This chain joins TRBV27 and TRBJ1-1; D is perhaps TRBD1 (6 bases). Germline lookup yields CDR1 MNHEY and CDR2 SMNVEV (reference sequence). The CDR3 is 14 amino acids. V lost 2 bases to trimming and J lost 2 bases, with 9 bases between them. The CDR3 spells CASSLKGVNTEAFF. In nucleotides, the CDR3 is TGTGCCAGCAGTTTAAAGGGGGTTAACACTGAAGCTTTCTTT.

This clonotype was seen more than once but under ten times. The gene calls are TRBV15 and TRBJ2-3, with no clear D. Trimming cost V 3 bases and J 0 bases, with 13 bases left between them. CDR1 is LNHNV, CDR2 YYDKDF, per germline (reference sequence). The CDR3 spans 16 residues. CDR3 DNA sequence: TGTGCCACCAGCAGGGTACAAGCGCCTAGCACAGATACGCAGTATTTT. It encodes CATSRVQAPSTDTQYF.

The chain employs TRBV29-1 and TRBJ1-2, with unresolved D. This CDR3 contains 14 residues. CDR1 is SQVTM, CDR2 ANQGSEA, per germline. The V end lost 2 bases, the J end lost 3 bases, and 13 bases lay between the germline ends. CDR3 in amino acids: CSVERVLEYYGYTF. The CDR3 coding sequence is TGCAGCGTTGAAAGGGTGCTGGAGTACTATGGCTACACCTTC.

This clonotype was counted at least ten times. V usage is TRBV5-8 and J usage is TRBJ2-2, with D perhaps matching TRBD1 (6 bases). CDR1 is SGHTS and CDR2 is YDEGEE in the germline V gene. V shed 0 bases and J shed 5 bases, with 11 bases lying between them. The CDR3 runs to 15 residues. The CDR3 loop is CASSLVGHRTGELFF. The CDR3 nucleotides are TGTGCCAGCAGCTTGGTGGGACACAGGACCGGGGAGCTGTTTTTT. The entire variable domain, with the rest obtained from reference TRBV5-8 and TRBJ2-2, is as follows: EAGVTQSPTHLIKTRGQQATLRCSPISGHTSVYWYQQALGLGLQFLLWYDEGEERNRGNFPPRFSGRQFPNYSSELNVNALELEDSALYLCASSLVGHRTGELFFGEGSRLTVL.

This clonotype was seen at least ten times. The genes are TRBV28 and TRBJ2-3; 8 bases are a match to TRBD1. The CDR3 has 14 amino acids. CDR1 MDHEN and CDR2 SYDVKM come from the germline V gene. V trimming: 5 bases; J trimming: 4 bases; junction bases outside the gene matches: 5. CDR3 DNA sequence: TGTGCCAGCAGTCAGGACAGGGTATCAGATACGCAGTATTTT. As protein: CASSQDRVSDTQYF.

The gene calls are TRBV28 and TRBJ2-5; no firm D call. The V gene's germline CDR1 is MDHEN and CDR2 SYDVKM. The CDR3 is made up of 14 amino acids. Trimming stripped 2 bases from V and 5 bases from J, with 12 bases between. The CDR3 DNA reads TGTGCCAGCAGTTTAATGTCCTTGGACGAGACCCAGTACTTC. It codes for CASSLMSLDETQYF.

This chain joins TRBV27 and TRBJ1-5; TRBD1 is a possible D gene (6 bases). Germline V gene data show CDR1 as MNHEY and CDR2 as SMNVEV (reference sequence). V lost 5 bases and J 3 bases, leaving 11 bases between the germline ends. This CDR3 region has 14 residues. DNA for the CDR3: TGTGCCAGCAGTAGGGGGGGCGTCAATCAGCCCCAGCATTTT. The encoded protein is CASSRGGVNQPQHF.

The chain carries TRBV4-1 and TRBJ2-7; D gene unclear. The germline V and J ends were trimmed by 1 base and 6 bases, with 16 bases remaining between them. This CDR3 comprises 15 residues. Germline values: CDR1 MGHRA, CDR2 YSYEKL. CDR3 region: CASSQVQASPSEQYF. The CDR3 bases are TGCGCCAGCAGCCAAGTTCAGGCATCCCCCTCCGAGCAGTACTTC.

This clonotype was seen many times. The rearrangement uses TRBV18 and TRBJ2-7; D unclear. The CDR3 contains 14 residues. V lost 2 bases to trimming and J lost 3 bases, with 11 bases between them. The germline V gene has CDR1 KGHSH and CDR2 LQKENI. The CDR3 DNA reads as TGTGCCAGCTCACCAGGCCTAGACAACTACGAGCAGTACTTC. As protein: CASSPGLDNYEQYF.

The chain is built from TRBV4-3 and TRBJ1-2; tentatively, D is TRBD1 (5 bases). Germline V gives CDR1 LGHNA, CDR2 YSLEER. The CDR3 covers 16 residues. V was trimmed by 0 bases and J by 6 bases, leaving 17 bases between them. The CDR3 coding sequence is TGCGCCAGCAGCCAAGATTTAACCCAGGGAGCCCATGGCTACACCTTC. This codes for CASSQDLTQGAHGYTF.

The CDR3 here is CASSLGTSGQSLAGELFF. CDR3 bases: TGCGCCAGCAGCTTAGGGACTAGCGGGCAATCTCTGGCCGGGGAGCTGTTTTTT. V gene TRBV5-1 combines with J gene TRBJ2-2, with 12 bases identical to TRBD2. Germline lookup yields CDR1 SGHRS and CDR2 YFSETQ. The CDR3 runs 18 residues. The J segment lost 6 bases and the V segment lost 2 bases, leaving 11 bases of the junction unmatched.

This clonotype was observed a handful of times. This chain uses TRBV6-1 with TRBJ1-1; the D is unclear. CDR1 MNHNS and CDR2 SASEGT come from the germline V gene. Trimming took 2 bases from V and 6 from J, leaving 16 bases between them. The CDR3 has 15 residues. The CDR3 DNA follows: TGTGCCAGCAGTGAATACGCCAGTGGAAAGGCTGAAGCTTTCTTT. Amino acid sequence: CASSEYASGKAEAFF.

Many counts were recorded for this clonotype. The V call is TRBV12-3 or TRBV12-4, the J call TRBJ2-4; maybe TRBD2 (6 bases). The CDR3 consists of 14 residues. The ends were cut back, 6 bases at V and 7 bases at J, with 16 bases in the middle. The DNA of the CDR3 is TGTGCCAGCAGCAGCGGAGGGGACGGGAACATTCAGTACTTC. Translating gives CASSSGGDGNIQYF.

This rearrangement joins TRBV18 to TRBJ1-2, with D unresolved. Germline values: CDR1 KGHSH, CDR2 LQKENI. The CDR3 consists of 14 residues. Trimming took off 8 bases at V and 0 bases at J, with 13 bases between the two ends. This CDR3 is CASAGPGTNYGYTF. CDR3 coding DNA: TGTGCCAGCGCAGGACCGGGGACTAACTATGGCTACACCTTC.

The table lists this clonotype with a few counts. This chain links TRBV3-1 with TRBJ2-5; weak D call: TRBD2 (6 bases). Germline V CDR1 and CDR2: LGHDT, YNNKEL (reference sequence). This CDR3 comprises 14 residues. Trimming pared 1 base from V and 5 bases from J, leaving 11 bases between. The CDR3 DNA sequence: TGTGCCAGCAGCCAAGGTTGGGGGGACGAGACCCAGTACTTC. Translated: CASSQGWGDETQYF.

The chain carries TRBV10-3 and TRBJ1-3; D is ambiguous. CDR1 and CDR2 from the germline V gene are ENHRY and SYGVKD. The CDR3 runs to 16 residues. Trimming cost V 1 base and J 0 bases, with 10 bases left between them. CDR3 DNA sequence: TGTGCCATCAGTGAGTTCGGCAGCGTCTCTGGAAACACCATATATTTT. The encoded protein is CAISEFGSVSGNTIYF.

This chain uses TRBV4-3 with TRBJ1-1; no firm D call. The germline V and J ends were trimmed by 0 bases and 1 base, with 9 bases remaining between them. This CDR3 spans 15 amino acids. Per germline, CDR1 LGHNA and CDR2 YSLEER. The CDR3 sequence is CASSQDSLGNTEAFF. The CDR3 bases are TGCGCCAGCAGCCAAGATTCCTTAGGGAACACTGAAGCTTTCTTT.

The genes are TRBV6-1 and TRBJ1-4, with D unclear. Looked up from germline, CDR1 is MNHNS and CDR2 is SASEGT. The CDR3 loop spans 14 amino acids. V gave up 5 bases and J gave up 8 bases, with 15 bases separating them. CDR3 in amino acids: CASSREGFREKLFF. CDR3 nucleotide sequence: TGTGCCAGCAGTCGAGAAGGGTTTCGAGAAAAACTGTTTTTT.